Below, 22 T cell receptor beta chains from the same sample are listed, as sequenced in a study of blood T cell repertoires in COVID-19. Method: immunoSEQ multiplex PCR; TCRdb's copy keeps in-frame clones and lacks some. The table records about 170,000 clones, over 80% of them present only once. The sequenced sample was peripheral blood. These TCRs come from a man younger than 45 with COVID-19, enrolled during active disease.

V usage is TRBV7-9 and J usage is TRBJ2-2; 9 bases are a match to TRBD1. The CDR3 is 15 amino acids. V was clipped by 5 bases and J by 3 bases; unmatched bases: 4. The germline gives CDR1 SEHNR, CDR2 FQNEAQ (reference sequence). CDR3 nucleotide sequence: TGTGCCAGCAGCCCCGGGACAGGGTACACCGGGGAGCTGTTTTTT. Its translation is CASSPGTGYTGELFF.

The chain uses TRBV3-1 (or the pseudogene TRBV3-2) and TRBJ1-3; perhaps TRBD1 as D (6 bases). This CDR3 is 19 amino acids long. CDR1 is LGHDT and CDR2 is YNNKEL in the germline V gene (reference sequence). Trimming took 1 base from V and 0 from J, leaving 19 bases between them. CDR3 DNA sequence: TGTGCCAGCAGCCAAGGGACAGTCCCCTTCACCTTCTCTGGAAACACCATATATTTT. It translates to CASSQGTVPFTFSGNTIYF.

The chain links TRBV28 to TRBJ1-3; no clear D gene. Trimming took 10 bases from V and 0 from J, leaving 16 bases between them. This CDR3 is built from 15 residues. The germline V gene encodes CDR1 MDHEN and CDR2 SYDVKM. The CDR3 sequence is CATRVGSFSGNTIYF. For the CDR3, the DNA is TGTGCCACCCGGGTAGGGAGTTTCTCTGGAAACACCATATATTTT.

V usage is TRBV4-1 and J usage is TRBJ2-7; 10 bases agree with TRBD1. The length of the CDR3 is 14 residues. CDR1 and CDR2 (germline): MGHRA, YSYEKL. J was trimmed by 5 bases and V by 4 bases; bases with no gene match: 5. DNA of the CDR3: TGCGCCAGCAGCCCGGGGACAGGGGCCCACGAGCAGTACTTC. It is translated as CASSPGTGAHEQYF.

The chain joins TRBV29-1 to TRBJ1-2; 7 bases map to TRBD1. The CDR3 is made up of 17 amino acids. Trimming at V came to 1 base and at J to 3 bases, leaving 14 bases not matched to a gene. CDR1 and CDR2 (germline): SQVTM, ANQGSEA. In nucleotides, the CDR3 is TGCAGCGTTGAAGGCGCGCCGAGACAGGGACGATACTATGGCTACACCTTC. Its translation: CSVEGAPRQGRYYGYTF.

This clone was counted once. As DNA, the CDR3 is TGTGCCAGCAGCCTCAACCCCTACTCGGGGGGGAATTCTAATTCACCCCTCCACTTT. Translated: CASSLNPYSGGNSNSPLHF. This chain connects TRBV7-2 to TRBJ1-6, with D perhaps TRBD1 (5 bases). Deletions cut 5 bases from V and 6 bases from J, with 26 bases between. The germline CDR1 and CDR2 sequences are SGHTA and FQGNSA. This CDR3 comprises 19 residues. The full variable domain, with the rest looked up from reference TRBV7-2 and TRBJ1-6, is GAGVSQSPSNKVTEKGKDVELRCDPISGHTALYWYRQSLGQGLEFLIYFQGNSAPDKSGLPSDRFSAERTGGSVSTLTIQRTQQEDSAVYLCASSLNPYSGGNSNSPLHFGNGTRLTVT.

The chain uses TRBV5-4 and TRBJ2-7; possible D gene TRBD1, 7 bases. V was cut by 4 bases and J by 2 bases, with 16 bases left in between. CDR3 length equals 15 residues. CDR1 is SGHNT, CDR2 YYREEE, per germline (reference sequence). The CDR3 loop is CASSPWGDSPYEQYF. The CDR3 nucleotides read TGTGCCAGCAGCCCATGGGGGGACAGCCCCTACGAGCAGTACTTC.

CDR3 sequence (DNA): TGCGCCAGCAGCTTGGAGAAGACAGGGTTAAAGAACACTGAAGCTTTCTTT. Translated: CASSLEKTGLKNTEAFF. V gene TRBV5-1 combines with J gene TRBJ1-1, with 7 bases identical to TRBD1. Looked up from germline, CDR1 is SGHRS and CDR2 is YFSETQ. The CDR3 contains 17 residues. The junction had 9 bases not matched to a gene; V was cut back by 0 bases and J by 1 base.

The genes are TRBV12-3 or TRBV12-4 and TRBJ1-5, with TRBD1 as a possible D gene (5 bases). The CDR3 is made up of 13 amino acids. Trimming stripped 5 bases from V and 5 bases from J, with 10 bases between. CDR3 nucleotide sequence: TGTGCCAGCAGTACACAGGAGTATCAGCCCCAGCATTTT. Translation: CASSTQEYQPQHF.

This rearrangement joins TRBV27 to TRBJ1-2, with TRBD1 as a possible D gene (6 bases). Germline-derived CDR1 and CDR2 are MNHEY and SMNVEV (reference sequence). The CDR3 covers 13 residues. With 5 bases removed from V and 3 bases from J, the gap between germline ends came to 10 bases. CDR3 sequence: CASSLDSYYGYTF. CDR3 bases: TGTGCCAGCAGTCTGGACAGCTACTATGGCTACACCTTC.

In regard to this clone: The sample holds other DNA sequences that translate to the same CDR3. The chain combines TRBV27 with TRBJ1-5; D is perhaps TRBD1 (5 bases). The CDR3 totals 14 residues. The ends were cut back, 3 bases at V and 2 bases at J, with 8 bases in the middle. CDR1 is MNHEY and CDR2 is SMNVEV in the germline V gene (reference sequence). CDR3 DNA: TGTGCCAGCAGTTTTAGGGGTGGCAATCAGCCCCAGCATTTT. This sequence encodes CASSFRGGNQPQHF.

The V call is TRBV5-1, the J call TRBJ2-2; 14 positions match TRBD2. V lost 4 bases to trimming and J lost 4 bases; unmatched junction nucleotides: 6. The length of the CDR3 is 17 residues. CDR1 SGHRS and CDR2 YFSETQ come from the germline V gene. CDR3 coding DNA: TGCGCCAGCAGCAAGGGACTAGCGGGAGAAAGCACCGGGGAGCTGTTTTTT. As protein: CASSKGLAGESTGELFF.

The CDR3 here is CASSQDRQGPDTQYF. CDR3 bases: TGTGCCAGCAGCCAAGATAGACAGGGACCAGATACGCAGTATTTT. The genes are TRBV4-2 and TRBJ2-3; 7 nucleotides agree with TRBD1. J gave up 4 bases and V 0 bases, and 4 bases lay outside the gene matches. The CDR3 runs to 15 residues. The germline V gene has CDR1 LGHNA and CDR2 YNFKEQ.

The rearrangement uses TRBV7-9 and TRBJ1-1; D possibly corresponds to TRBD1 (5 bases). CDR3 length equals 13 residues. Germline V gene sequence: CDR1 SEHNR, CDR2 FQNEAQ (reference sequence). Trimming shortened V by 3 bases and J by 3 bases, and 8 bases separated the two germline ends. The CDR3 loop reads CASSLVGDTEAFF. The CDR3 DNA follows: TGTGCCAGCAGCTTGGTAGGGGACACTGAAGCTTTCTTT.

The rearrangement uses TRBV7-2 and TRBJ1-3; D is undetermined. Germline-derived CDR1 and CDR2 are SGHTA and FQGNSA. The CDR3 loop spans 14 amino acids. V lost 0 bases and J lost 4, with 7 bases in between. Here the CDR3 reads CASSLALQGNTIYF. The CDR3 DNA sequence: TGTGCCAGCAGCTTAGCTTTACAGGGAAACACCATATATTTT.

The genes are TRBV10-3 and TRBJ1-1; a weak D match, TRBD1 (5 bases). The V end lost 11 bases, the J end lost 0 bases, and 16 bases lay between the germline ends. Looked up from germline, CDR1 is ENHRY and CDR2 is SYGVKD. This CDR3 region has 14 residues. The CDR3 region has the DNA TGTGCCTCTTGGGGGGGAGTTATGAACACTGAAGCTTTCTTT. Translating it yields CASWGGVMNTEAFF.

The chain couples TRBV28 to TRBJ2-1, with D possibly matching TRBD1 (6 bases). Germline CDR1 and CDR2: MDHEN and SYDVKM. V was trimmed by 3 bases and J by 4 bases, leaving 13 bases between them. CDR3 size: 15 residues. CDR3 nucleotide sequence: TGTGCCAGCAGTTTTGGGGGCTCTTATTACAATGAGCAGTTCTTC. The encoded protein is CASSFGGSYYNEQFF.

J is TRBJ1-5 and V is TRBV7-2; D not resolved. The CDR3 has 13 residues. Germline V CDR1 and CDR2: SGHTA, FQGNSA. The V end lost 2 bases, the J end lost 7 bases, and 9 bases lay between the germline ends. Here the CDR3 DNA reads TGTGCCAGCAGCTTAAGGGAGCGGCAGCCCCAGCATTTT. This gives the protein CASSLRERQPQHF.

V is TRBV18 and J is TRBJ2-7; possible D gene TRBD2, 6 bases. Trimming cost V 3 bases and J 3 bases, with 12 bases left between them. CDR3 size: 14 residues. CDR1 is KGHSH and CDR2 is LQKENI in the germline V gene. CDR3 nucleotide sequence: TGTGCCAGCTCACCGGAACGGAGGGTCTACGAGCAGTACTTC. It codes for CASSPERRVYEQYF.

This chain joins TRBV27 and TRBJ1-6; 9 bases align to TRBD1. The CDR3 loop spans 15 amino acids. Germline CDR1 and CDR2: MNHEY and SMNVEV (reference sequence). With V trimmed by 5 bases and J by 7 bases, 6 bases remained unmatched. CDR3 residues: CASSEEGTGNSPLHF. The CDR3 bases are TGTGCCAGCAGTGAAGAGGGGACAGGGAATTCACCCCTCCACTTT.

The chain combines TRBV15 with TRBJ2-1; 9 bases align to TRBD1. Germline trimming cut 2 bases from V and 3 bases from J; bases unmatched to any gene: 5. The CDR3 totals 16 residues. Looked up from germline, CDR1 is LNHNV and CDR2 is YYDKDF (reference sequence). In nucleotides, the CDR3 is TGTGCCACCAGCAGACCCGGGACAGGGAACTACAATGAGCAGTTCTTC. Amino acid sequence: CATSRPGTGNYNEQFF.

This chain uses TRBV7-9 with TRBJ1-1; D unclear. The ends were cut back, 4 bases at V and 1 base at J, with 10 bases in the middle. The germline V gene has CDR1 SEHNR and CDR2 FQNEAQ (reference sequence). The CDR3 covers 14 residues. The CDR3 spells CASSSQPGNTEAFF. The CDR3 DNA is TGTGCCAGCAGCTCTCAACCGGGGAACACTGAAGCTTTCTTT.